This is a list of T cell receptor beta chains from one sample in a study of T-cell reconstitution after alpha-beta-depleted transplantation in children. TCRdb re-analysed the PCR reads in MiXCR, keeping a single row per CDR3 protein. The sample has 450,000 to 700,000 distinct CDR3 sequences; 25% to 30% are singletons. Specimen: PBMCs, collected before TCRalphabeta/CD19-depleted stem cell transplant. The receptors come from a boy under three years old with Wiskott-Aldrich syndrome, due to receive a stem cell transplant. The CDR3 runs from the conserved cysteine through the conserved F or W.

v_call: TRBV4-2; j_call: TRBJ2-1; cdr3_aa: CASGPGLAYNEQFF
v_call: TRBV7-9; j_call: TRBJ2-1; cdr3_aa: CASSLLTSGYNEQFF
v_call: TRBV6-5; j_call: TRBJ1-5; cdr3_aa: CASSYRGRGQPQHF
v_call: TRBV12-3/TRBV12-4; j_call: TRBJ1-2; cdr3_aa: CASSFFGRMNYGCTF
v_call: TRBV7-2; j_call: TRBJ2-4; cdr3_aa: CASSLEQLAKNIQYF
v_call: TRBV5-1; j_call: TRBJ2-7; cdr3_aa: CASSRDPSYEQYF
v_call: TRBV5-1; j_call: TRBJ2-1; cdr3_aa: CASEREGYNEQFF
v_call: TRBV20-1; j_call: TRBJ2-5; cdr3_aa: CSAARGAEETQYF
v_call: TRBV12-3/TRBV12-4; j_call: TRBJ1-4; cdr3_aa: CASRPVGSNEKLFF
v_call: TRBV20-1; j_call: TRBJ2-1; cdr3_aa: CSAGIAGNLYNEQFF
v_call: TRBV29-1; j_call: TRBJ1-1; cdr3_aa: CSGTGRMNTEAFF
v_call: TRBV7-3; j_call: TRBJ1-1; cdr3_aa: CASSSTRTGNTEAFF
v_call: TRBV10-3; j_call: TRBJ1-2; cdr3_aa: CAISGQGSNYGYTF
v_call: TRBV5-5; j_call: TRBJ2-2; cdr3_aa: CASSSLAGADTGELFF
v_call: TRBV15; j_call: TRBJ2-7; cdr3_aa: CATSRVLGYEQYF
v_call: TRBV5-6; j_call: TRBJ2-1; cdr3_aa: CASSLRRDRSYNEQFF
v_call: TRBV20-1; j_call: TRBJ2-1; cdr3_aa: CSARGEGGRNDEQFF
v_call: TRBV20-1; j_call: TRBJ2-4; cdr3_aa: CSGQTSGRGGNIQYF
v_call: TRBV11-2; j_call: TRBJ2-3; cdr3_aa: CASSLDLTDTQYF
v_call: TRBV9; j_call: TRBJ2-2; cdr3_aa: CASSVAGGTNTGELFF
v_call: TRBV5-1; j_call: TRBJ2-1; cdr3_aa: CASSLPRTSVSDGGEQFF
v_call: TRBV11-2; j_call: TRBJ2-5; cdr3_aa: CASSPRTSGRLQETQYF
v_call: TRBV5-1; j_call: TRBJ2-2; cdr3_aa: CASSLLESTGELFF
v_call: TRBV7-8; j_call: TRBJ1-4; cdr3_aa: CASSTDTATNEKLFF
v_call: TRBV12-3/TRBV12-4; j_call: TRBJ2-5; cdr3_aa: CASSHGTADQETQYF
v_call: TRBV7-6; j_call: TRBJ2-3; cdr3_aa: CASSLVERVSTDTQYF
v_call: TRBV28; j_call: TRBJ1-2; cdr3_aa: CASSLKGAVSGYTF
v_call: TRBV5-5; j_call: TRBJ2-3; cdr3_aa: CASKGRGTDTQYF
v_call: TRBV7-9; j_call: TRBJ1-1; cdr3_aa: CASSEALVRGNTEAFF
v_call: TRBV3-1; j_call: TRBJ2-2; cdr3_aa: CASSPSAGELFF
v_call: TRBV7-8; j_call: TRBJ1-2; cdr3_aa: CASSGAGYGYTF
v_call: TRBV5-1; j_call: TRBJ2-7; cdr3_aa: CASSLETGANYEQYF
v_call: TRBV10-3; j_call: TRBJ2-3; cdr3_aa: CAISGPTTSGRGGRSQYF
v_call: TRBV6-1; j_call: TRBJ1-5; cdr3_aa: CAGGTGTGGLNQPQHF
v_call: TRBV20-1; j_call: TRBJ2-7; cdr3_aa: CSARGGPSLYEQYF
v_call: TRBV12-3/TRBV12-4; j_call: TRBJ2-1; cdr3_aa: CASSLVRQTYNEQFF
v_call: TRBV2; j_call: TRBJ2-1; cdr3_aa: CASSERLAGYNEQFF
v_call: TRBV5-1; j_call: TRBJ2-3; cdr3_aa: CASSRMGLAGSGVTDTQYF
v_call: TRBV5-1; j_call: TRBJ2-1; cdr3_aa: CASSLPLAGVANEQFF
v_call: TRBV24-1; j_call: TRBJ2-1; cdr3_aa: CATSDSLADSYNEQFF
v_call: TRBV12-3/TRBV12-4; j_call: TRBJ1-4; cdr3_aa: CASSFTQNEKLFF
v_call: TRBV30; j_call: TRBJ2-5; cdr3_aa: CAWSVRQGATETQYF
v_call: TRBV11-2; j_call: TRBJ2-7; cdr3_aa: CASSPEAGARYEQYF
v_call: TRBV20-1; j_call: TRBJ2-2; cdr3_aa: CSGGTGNTGELFF
v_call: TRBV7-9; j_call: TRBJ2-1; cdr3_aa: CASSLRGSNDEQFF
v_call: TRBV27; j_call: TRBJ2-3; cdr3_aa: CASSFRGRIHTDTQYF
v_call: TRBV27; j_call: TRBJ2-5; cdr3_aa: CASSYRGYQETQYF
v_call: TRBV28; j_call: TRBJ2-3; cdr3_aa: CASSFSRTASTDTQYF
v_call: TRBV4-2; j_call: TRBJ2-2; cdr3_aa: CASSPRLVKLFF
v_call: TRBV6-5; j_call: TRBJ2-1; cdr3_aa: CASRGDWHEQFF
v_call: TRBV5-1; j_call: TRBJ2-3; cdr3_aa: CASSLTSGTFGDTQYF
v_call: TRBV24-1; j_call: TRBJ2-1; cdr3_aa: CATSGRTGGNEQFF
v_call: TRBV28; j_call: TRBJ2-1; cdr3_aa: CASSFRLFRNEQFF
v_call: TRBV10-3; j_call: TRBJ1-5; cdr3_aa: CAISRDSNQPQHF
v_call: TRBV4-2; j_call: TRBJ1-4; cdr3_aa: CASSQGAGGLSNEKLFF
v_call: TRBV9; j_call: TRBJ2-7; cdr3_aa: CASSVRAGNSYEQYF
v_call: TRBV10-1; j_call: TRBJ2-7; cdr3_aa: CASSPAGGTYEQYF
v_call: TRBV20-1; j_call: TRBJ2-2; cdr3_aa: CSALGGDTGELFF
v_call: TRBV28; j_call: TRBJ2-7; cdr3_aa: CASSLEASGSSGEQYF
v_call: TRBV20-1; j_call: TRBJ2-7; cdr3_aa: CSAGTLGLAAYEQYF